The 5 T cell receptor beta chains below come from one sample, sequenced in a study of control samples from healthy donors and cancer patients. Sequenced by immunoSEQ multiplex PCR; TCRdb stores in-frame clones only, minus some. The repertoire holds some 99,000 clones, with 75% to 90% as singletons. Input material: blood. Receptors were obtained from a woman aged 45 to 65 in good health.

This clone was observed a few times. The rearrangement links TRBV6-5 to TRBJ1-1, with unresolved D. The CDR3 runs to 13 residues. Germline V gene sequence: CDR1 MNHEY, CDR2 SVGAGI. Trimming pared 5 bases from V and 10 bases from J, leaving 17 bases between. This chain's CDR3 is CASSKLHSAGAFF. CDR3 nucleotides: TGTGCCAGCAGTAAACTCCACAGCGCTGGAGCTTTCTTT.

The chain is built from TRBV13 and TRBJ2-7; D gene uncertain. V lost 2 bases, J lost 4 bases, and 12 bases lay in between. CDR3 length equals 14 residues. Germline V CDR1 and CDR2: PRHDT, FYEKMQ (reference sequence). The CDR3 region is CASSLSAGRYEQYF. The CDR3 bases are TGTGCCAGCAGCTTAAGTGCAGGACGGTACGAGCAGTACTTC.

The rearrangement links TRBV10-3 to TRBJ1-5; no firm D call. The CDR3 length is 13 residues. CDR1 and CDR2 (germline): ENHRY, SYGVKD. The V end was cut by 2 bases, the J end by 5 bases, with 7 bases between. DNA for the CDR3: TGTGCCATCAGTGAGGGAACCCATCAGCCCCAGCATTTT. As protein: CAISEGTHQPQHF.

The rearrangement uses TRBV6-6 and TRBJ2-6, with D possibly being TRBD2 (6 bases). V gave up 0 bases and J gave up 4 bases, with 10 bases separating them. The CDR3 is 16 amino acids. The V gene's germline CDR1 is MNHNY and CDR2 SVGAGI (reference sequence). In nucleotides, the CDR3 is TGTGCCAGCAGTTACTCGGGGGGATCCGGGGCCAACGTCCTGACTTTC. Protein: CASSYSGGSGANVLTF.

The genes are TRBV29-1 and TRBJ1-1; 8 bases are shared with TRBD1. The ends lost 7 bases at V and 2 bases at J; junction bases unmatched: 21. The CDR3 runs 18 residues. CDR1 is SQVTM and CDR2 is ANQGSEA in the germline V gene. CDR3 sequence: CSARLIRQTGDLNTEAFF. The CDR3 DNA sequence: TGCAGCGCCAGATTAATTCGTCAGACAGGGGACCTTAACACTGAAGCTTTCTTT.